This TCR beta chain was observed in a study of cytomegalovirus exposure and HLA in healthy donors. The overall study: Genotyping showed 70% to 90% of 398 donors falling in the Caucasian-associated ancestry cluster.

In the PCR, 60 Vbeta and 13 Jbeta primers were used. The protocol was immunoSEQ multiplex PCR, while the TCRdb copy is restricted to in-frame clones and leaves out a portion. The repertoire consists of under 200,000 clones, with more than 80% occurring once and the leading ten covering approximately 7%. The germline gives CDR1 MDHEN, CDR2 SYDVKM. This CDR3 region has 13 residues. The trim removed 6 bases at V and 6 bases at J, leaving 6 bases unmatched. For this clone: Its antigen is undetermined.

General observations from the study: The authors later found HLA-associated TCR beta chains more clonally expanded than equally common others. The sole available immune exposure information was CMV serostatus. Across donors, sequencing depth was assumed by presence/absence analyses to be roughly uniform.

The sample consisted of PBMCs. The TCR was taken from a woman aged 30 to 39 in good health and CMV-seropositive. This chain joins TRBV28 and TRBJ1-2; the match to TRBD1 covers 8 bases. The CDR3 spells CASRLSGGNGYTF. The CDR3 DNA follows: TGTGCCAGCAGACTATCAGGGGGCAATGGCTACACCTTC.